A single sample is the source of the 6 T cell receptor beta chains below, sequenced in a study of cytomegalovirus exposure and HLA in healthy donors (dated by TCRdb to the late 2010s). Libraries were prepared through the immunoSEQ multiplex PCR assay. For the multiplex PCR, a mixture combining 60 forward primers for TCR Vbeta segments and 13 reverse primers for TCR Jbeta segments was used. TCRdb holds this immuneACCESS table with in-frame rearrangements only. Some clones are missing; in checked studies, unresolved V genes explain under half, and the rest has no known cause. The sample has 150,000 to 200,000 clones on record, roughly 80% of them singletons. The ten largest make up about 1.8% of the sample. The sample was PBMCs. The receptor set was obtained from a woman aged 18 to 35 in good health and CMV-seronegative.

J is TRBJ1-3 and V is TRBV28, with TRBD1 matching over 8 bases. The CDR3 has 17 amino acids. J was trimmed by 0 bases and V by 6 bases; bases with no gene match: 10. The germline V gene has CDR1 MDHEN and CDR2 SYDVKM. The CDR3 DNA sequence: TGTGCCAGCAGATACGGACAGGGCCGAACCTCTGGAAACACCATATATTTT. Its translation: CASRYGQGRTSGNTIYF.

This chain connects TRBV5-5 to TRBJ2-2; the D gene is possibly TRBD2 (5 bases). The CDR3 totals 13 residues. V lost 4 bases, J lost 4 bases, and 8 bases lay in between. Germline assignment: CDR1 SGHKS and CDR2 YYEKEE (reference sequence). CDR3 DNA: TGTGCCAGCAGCCGGGAAGGCACCGGGGAGCTGTTTTTT. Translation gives CASSREGTGELFF.

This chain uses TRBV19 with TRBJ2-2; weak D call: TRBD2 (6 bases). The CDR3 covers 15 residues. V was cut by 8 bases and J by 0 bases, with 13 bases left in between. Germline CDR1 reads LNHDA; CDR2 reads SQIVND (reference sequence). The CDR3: CASGVREANTGELFF. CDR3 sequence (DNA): TGTGCCAGTGGGGTCAGGGAGGCGAACACCGGGGAGCTGTTTTTT.

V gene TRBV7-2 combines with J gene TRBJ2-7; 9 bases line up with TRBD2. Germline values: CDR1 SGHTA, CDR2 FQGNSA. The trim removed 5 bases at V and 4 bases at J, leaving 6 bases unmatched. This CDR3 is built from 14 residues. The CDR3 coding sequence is TGTGCCAGCAGCATAATAGCGGGAGAGTACGAGCAGTACTTC. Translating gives CASSIIAGEYEQYF.

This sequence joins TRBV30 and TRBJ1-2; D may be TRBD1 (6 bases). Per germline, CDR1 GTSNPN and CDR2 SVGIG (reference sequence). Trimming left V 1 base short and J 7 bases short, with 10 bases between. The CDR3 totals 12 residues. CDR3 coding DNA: TGTGCCTGGAGTGGTGGGGGCGTTGGCTACACCTTC. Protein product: CAWSGGGVGYTF.

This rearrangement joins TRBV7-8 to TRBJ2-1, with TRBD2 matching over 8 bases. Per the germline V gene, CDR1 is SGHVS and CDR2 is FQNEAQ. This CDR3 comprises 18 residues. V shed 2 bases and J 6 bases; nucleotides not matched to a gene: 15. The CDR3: CASSLPTGGRGVSNEQFF. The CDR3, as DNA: TGTGCCAGCAGCTTACCCACGGGGGGGCGGGGTGTTTCCAATGAGCAGTTCTTC.